This TCR beta chain derives from a study of glioma-infiltrating T cells. V dropped 0 bases and J dropped 4 bases, with 9 bases sitting between them. Germline CDR1 is GTSNPN and CDR2 is SVGIG (reference sequence). This CDR3 has 13 amino acids. Study results and limitations: Only very few CDR3 sequences appeared in both tissue and blood. Above-expected tissue-blood divergence occurred in all gliomas, most in low-grade ones.

Using RNA template, CDR3s of TCR alpha and beta were amplified with iRepertoire arm-PCR. One-step reverse transcription and amplification started from around 100-400 ng of tissue mRNA or PBMC total RNA. Via MiXCR, TCRdb re-called the multiplex PCR reads, giving one row per CDR3 protein. Of about 180,000 distinct CDR3 sequences listed, roughly two fifths were seen once; the top ten hold 5.2%. For this clonotype: Its antigen is unidentified.

The specimen was glioma tissue, nonneoplastic brain tissue, or PBMCs (not recorded which). V gene TRBV30 combines with J gene TRBJ2-5, with D possibly TRBD1 on 6 matching bases. The source of this sequence is a human donor with low-grade glioma or glioblastoma, undergoing nonglioma brain surgery, or in good health (not recorded which). CDR3 region: CAWSVKGGETQYF. The DNA for the CDR3 is TGTGCCTGGAGTGTAAAAGGGGGAGAGACCCAGTACTTC.